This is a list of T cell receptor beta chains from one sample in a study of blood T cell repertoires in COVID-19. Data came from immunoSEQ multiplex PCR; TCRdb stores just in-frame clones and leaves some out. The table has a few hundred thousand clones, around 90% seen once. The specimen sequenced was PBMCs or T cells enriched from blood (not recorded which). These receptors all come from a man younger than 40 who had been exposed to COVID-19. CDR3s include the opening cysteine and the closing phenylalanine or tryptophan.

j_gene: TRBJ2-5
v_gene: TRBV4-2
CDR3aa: CASSQEEGASETQYF

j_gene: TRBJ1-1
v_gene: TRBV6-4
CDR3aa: CATYPASRRYEAFF

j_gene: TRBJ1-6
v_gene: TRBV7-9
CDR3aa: CASSLGTGETPLHF

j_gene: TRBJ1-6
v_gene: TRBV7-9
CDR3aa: CASSQKIAGRLKRPLHF

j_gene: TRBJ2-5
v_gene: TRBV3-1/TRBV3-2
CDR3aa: CASSQARGRQTQYF

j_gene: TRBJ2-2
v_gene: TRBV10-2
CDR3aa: CATSGLAGDTGELFF

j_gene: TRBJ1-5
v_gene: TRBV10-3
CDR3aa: CATADRAHQPQHF

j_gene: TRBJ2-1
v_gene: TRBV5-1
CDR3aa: CASSLAAGSWDNEQFF

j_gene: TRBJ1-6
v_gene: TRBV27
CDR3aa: CASSFEVDSPLHF

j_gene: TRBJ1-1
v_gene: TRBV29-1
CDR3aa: CSVEDPRGGANLGAFF

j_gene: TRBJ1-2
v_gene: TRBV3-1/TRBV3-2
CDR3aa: CASSQGGGYTF

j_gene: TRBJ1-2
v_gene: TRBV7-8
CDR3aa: CASSLYGGTYGYTF

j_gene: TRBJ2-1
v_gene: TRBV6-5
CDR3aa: CASSSGSGQYNEQFF

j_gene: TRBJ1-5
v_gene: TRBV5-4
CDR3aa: CASSLGGQSNQPQHF

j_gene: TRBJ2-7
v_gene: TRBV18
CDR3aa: CASSPRQGRGEQYF

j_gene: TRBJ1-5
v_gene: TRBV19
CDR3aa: CASSARDRDQPQHF

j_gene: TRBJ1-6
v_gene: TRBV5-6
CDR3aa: CASSLAGPYNSPLHF

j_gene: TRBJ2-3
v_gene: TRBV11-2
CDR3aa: CASRKTGGRMDTQYF

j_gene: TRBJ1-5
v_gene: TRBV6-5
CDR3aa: CASSYLREDQPQHF

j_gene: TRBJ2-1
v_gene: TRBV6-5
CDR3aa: CASSIFDGGASEQFF

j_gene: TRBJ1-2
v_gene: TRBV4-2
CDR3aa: CASSPAGGGYGYTF

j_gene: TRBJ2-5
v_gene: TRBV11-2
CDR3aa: CASSLESPSGGLAETQYF

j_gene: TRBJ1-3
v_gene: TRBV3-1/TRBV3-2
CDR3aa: CASSQVAGAGNTIYF

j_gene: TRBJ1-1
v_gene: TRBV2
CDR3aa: CASSEGGRRTEAFF

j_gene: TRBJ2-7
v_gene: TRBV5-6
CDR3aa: CASSLDSRVQYF

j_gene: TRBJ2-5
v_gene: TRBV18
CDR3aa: CASSLGGVRETQYF

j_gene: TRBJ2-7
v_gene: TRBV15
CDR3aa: CATSRDRRQGAYEQYF

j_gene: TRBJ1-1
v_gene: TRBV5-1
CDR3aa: CASSRRRVNTEAFF

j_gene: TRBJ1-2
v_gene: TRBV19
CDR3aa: CASSFQGRGGYTF

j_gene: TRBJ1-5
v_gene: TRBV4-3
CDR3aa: CASSQRWDREVQPQHF

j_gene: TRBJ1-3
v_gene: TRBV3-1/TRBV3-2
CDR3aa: CASSQDTGGGNTIYF

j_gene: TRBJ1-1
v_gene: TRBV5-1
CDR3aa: CASSLWGDTEAFF

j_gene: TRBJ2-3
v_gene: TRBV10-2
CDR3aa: CASLSGGYTDTQYF

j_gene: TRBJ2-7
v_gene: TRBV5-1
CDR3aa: CASSSGGQATYEQYF

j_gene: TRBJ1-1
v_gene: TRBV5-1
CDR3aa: CASSSTDTEAFF

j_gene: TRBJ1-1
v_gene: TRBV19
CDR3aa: CASRTGINTEAFF

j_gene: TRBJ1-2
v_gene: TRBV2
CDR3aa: CASSVQGTSGYTF

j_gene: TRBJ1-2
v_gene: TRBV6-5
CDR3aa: CASSRDRVEGGYTF

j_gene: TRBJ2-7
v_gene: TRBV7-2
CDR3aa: CASSFDRGGRDEQYF

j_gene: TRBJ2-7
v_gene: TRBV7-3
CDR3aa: CASSRPRTGPSYEQYF

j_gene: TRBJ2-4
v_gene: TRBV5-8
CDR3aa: CASSLQVPPNIQYF

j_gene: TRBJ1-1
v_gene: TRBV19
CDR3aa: CASKRQGGTEAFF

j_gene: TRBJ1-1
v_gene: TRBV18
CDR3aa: CASSPDIFAPVGTEAFF

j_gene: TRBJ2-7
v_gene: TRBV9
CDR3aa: CASSEFSGGGSYEQYF

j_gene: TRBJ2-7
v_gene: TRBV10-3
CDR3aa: CAIRQGQEENYEQYF

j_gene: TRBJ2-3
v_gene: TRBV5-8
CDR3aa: CASSSPGQGSDTQYF

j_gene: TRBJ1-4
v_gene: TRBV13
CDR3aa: CASSLFSNEKLFF

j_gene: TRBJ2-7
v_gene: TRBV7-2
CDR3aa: CASSLEVGSYEQYF

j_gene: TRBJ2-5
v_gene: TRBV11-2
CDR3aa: CASSQSVRQETQYF

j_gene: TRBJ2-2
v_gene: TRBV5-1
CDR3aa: CASSLTPGGPRTGELFF

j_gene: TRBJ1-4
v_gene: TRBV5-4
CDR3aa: CASSGRTGGGIEKLFF

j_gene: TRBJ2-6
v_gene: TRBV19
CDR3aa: CASSMETGFGSGANVLTF

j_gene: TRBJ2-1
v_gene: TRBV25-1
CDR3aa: CASSDQRGRYNEQFF

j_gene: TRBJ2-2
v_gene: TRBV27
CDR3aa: CASSISLGGAGELFF

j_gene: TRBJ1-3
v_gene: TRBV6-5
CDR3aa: CASTGASGGNTIYF

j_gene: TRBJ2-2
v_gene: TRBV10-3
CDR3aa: CAIRGDRGQANTGELFF

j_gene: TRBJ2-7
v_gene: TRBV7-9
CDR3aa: CASSLAIGHGHEQYF

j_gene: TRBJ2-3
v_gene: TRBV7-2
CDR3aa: CASSLGGQGATDTQYF

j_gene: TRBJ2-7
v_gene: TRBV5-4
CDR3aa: CASSSFRRDSYEQYF

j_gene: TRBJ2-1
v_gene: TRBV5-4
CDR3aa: CASSEGQWNEQFF